Here is one T cell receptor (beta chain) with its context. What it binds is not known. With constant-segment primers, 5'RACE yielded cDNA libraries of TCR alpha and TCR beta that carried sample barcodes and UMIs. TCRdb recomputed calls from the 5' RACE reads with MiXCR, one row per CDR3 protein. Among approximately 300,000 distinct CDR3 sequences listed, about 16% were seen once. The data were taken from a study of T-cell memory formation after mild COVID-19. Study-wide background: TCR clustering was largely donor specific.

Overall study findings and caveats: Cross-reactive memory apparently joined, as some responding clones appeared in pre-infection memory.

The sample consisted of PBMCs or a T cell subset sorted from them (not recorded which). The TCR was taken from a young man who had mild COVID-19 (a few samples of this study predate the infection). Cell type and time point are not known.

CDR3 nucleotide sequence: TGTGCCAGCAGCTCCCGACTAGCGGGGGGTAAATCGAATGAGCAGTTCTTC. Translated: CASSSRLAGGKSNEQFF. This chain joins TRBV7-2 and TRBJ2-1; 13 bases match TRBD2. CDR1 SGHTA and CDR2 FQGNSA come from the germline V gene. J lost 7 bases, V lost 4 bases, and 10 bases had no gene match. This CDR3 is built from 17 residues. The whole variable domain, remainder taken from reference TRBV7-2 and TRBJ2-1, is GAGVSQSPSNKVTEKGKDVELRCDPISGHTALYWYRQSLGQGLEFLIYFQGNSAPDKSGLPSDRFSAERTGGSVSTLTIQRTQQEDSAVYLCASSSRLAGGKSNEQFFGPGTRLTVL.